What follows describes a single TCR beta chain. Produced via immunoSEQ multiplex PCR; TCRdb's table is partial and in-frame only. The sample yields about 480,000 clones, roughly 89% seen once. The sample is drawn from a study of blood T cell repertoires in COVID-19. Study in general: Whether acute or convalescent, the COVID-19 samples came from the United States, Italy and Spain.

The CDR3 contains 15 residues. CDR1 is MNHNS, CDR2 SASEGT, per germline. Trimming cost V 3 bases and J 12 bases; bases outside gene matches: 12. The chain employs TRBV6-1 and TRBJ2-1; 9 nucleotides align to TRBD1. Sequenced sample: peripheral blood. This clonotype was sampled from a woman aged 25 to 39 with acute or convalescent COVID-19. This chain's CDR3 is CASSDPGQGTIWQFF. The DNA of the CDR3 is TGTGCCAGCAGTGACCCGGGACAGGGTACTATCTGGCAGTTCTTC.